A selection of T cell receptor beta chains follows, all from one sample in a study of T-cell reconstitution after alpha-beta-depleted transplantation in children. TCRdb redid the calling of the PCR reads with MiXCR, one entry per CDR3 protein. The sample lists 250,000 to 300,000 distinct CDR3 sequences, nearly 10% occurring once. The starting material was PBMCs from the stem cell graft donor, obtained from the stem cell graft. The receptors were gathered from a human donor who donated a stem cell graft to a child with SCID. CDR3s include the opening cysteine and the closing phenylalanine or tryptophan. A D gene is named only where the DNA matches it firmly. Not every row has a clone size; where given, it reads once, few, many or a size class.

d_gene: TRBD1
v_gene: TRBV5-1
abundance: many
j_gene: TRBJ2-3
CDR3nt: TGCGCCAGCAGCTTGAGGACAGGGGGTAGCACAGATACGCAGTATTTT
CDR3aa: CASSLRTGGSTDTQYF

d_gene: NA
v_gene: TRBV6-5
abundance: NA
j_gene: TRBJ1-2
CDR3nt: TGTGCCAGCAGGTCCGGTTTGGCGATCTATGGCTACACCTTC
CDR3aa: CASRSGLAIYGYTF

d_gene: NA
v_gene: TRBV27
abundance: few
j_gene: TRBJ2-5
CDR3nt: TGTGCCAGCAGCCTCGAGGGGGGGACCCAGTACTTC
CDR3aa: CASSLEGGTQYF

d_gene: TRBD2
v_gene: TRBV7-6
abundance: NA
j_gene: TRBJ2-3
CDR3nt: TGTGCCAGCAGCTTAGAGGCGGGGGGGAGCACAGATACGCAGTATTTT
CDR3aa: CASSLEAGGSTDTQYF

d_gene: NA
v_gene: TRBV19
abundance: NA
j_gene: TRBJ2-7
CDR3nt: TGTGCCAGTAGTGTCCCCGGGACGGTTTCCTACGAGCAGTACTTC
CDR3aa: CASSVPGTVSYEQYF

d_gene: NA
v_gene: TRBV20-1
abundance: many
j_gene: TRBJ2-7
CDR3nt: TGCAGTGCTAGAGAGTCAGGGAGACAGGACTACGAGCAGTACTTC
CDR3aa: CSARESGRQDYEQYF

d_gene: NA
v_gene: TRBV10-3
abundance: many
j_gene: TRBJ1-1
CDR3nt: TGTGCCATCAGTGAGGGCAGACTGAACACTGAAGCTTTCTTT
CDR3aa: CAISEGRLNTEAFF

d_gene: NA
v_gene: TRBV27
abundance: NA
j_gene: TRBJ2-7
CDR3nt: TGTGCCAGCAGTGGGACGGCTGGCTACGAGCAGTACTTC
CDR3aa: CASSGTAGYEQYF

d_gene: NA
v_gene: TRBV5-1
abundance: many
j_gene: TRBJ2-1
CDR3nt: TGCGCCAGCAGCCTTGTGCCAGGGGTGCGCAATGAGCAGTTCTTC
CDR3aa: CASSLVPGVRNEQFF

d_gene: NA
v_gene: TRBV4-1
abundance: few
j_gene: TRBJ1-4
CDR3nt: TGCGCCAGCAGCCAAGATCTTATCGAGGGTAGCGAAAAACTGTTTTTT
CDR3aa: CASSQDLIEGSEKLFF

d_gene: NA
v_gene: TRBV12-3/TRBV12-4
abundance: NA
j_gene: TRBJ1-1
CDR3nt: TGTGCCAGCAAGTCTTCGGCTGAAGCTTTCTTT
CDR3aa: CASKSSAEAFF

d_gene: NA
v_gene: TRBV5-1
abundance: few
j_gene: TRBJ2-7
CDR3nt: TGCGCCAGCAGCCGTCCGGCGGACTACGAGCAGTACTTC
CDR3aa: CASSRPADYEQYF

d_gene: NA
v_gene: TRBV3-1
abundance: few
j_gene: TRBJ2-1
CDR3nt: TGTGCCAGCACTCAGGAGGGGACCAACAATGAGCAGTTCTTC
CDR3aa: CASTQEGTNNEQFF

d_gene: NA
v_gene: TRBV6-1
abundance: many
j_gene: TRBJ2-1
CDR3nt: TGTGCCAGCTGCCGGACGGTGTCCTACAATGAGCAGTTCTTC
CDR3aa: CASCRTVSYNEQFF

d_gene: TRBD1
v_gene: TRBV5-5
abundance: NA
j_gene: TRBJ2-5
CDR3nt: TGTGCCAGCGGCCTGGGACAGGCCCTCCAAGAGACCCAGTACTTC
CDR3aa: CASGLGQALQETQYF

d_gene: NA
v_gene: TRBV7-9
abundance: few
j_gene: TRBJ1-2
CDR3nt: TGTGCCAGCAGCTCTCCGAACTATGGCTACACCTTC
CDR3aa: CASSSPNYGYTF

d_gene: NA
v_gene: TRBV2
abundance: few
j_gene: TRBJ1-6
CDR3nt: TGTGCCAGCAGAAGGGACCTGAATTCACCCCTCCACTTT
CDR3aa: CASRRDLNSPLHF

d_gene: NA
v_gene: TRBV2
abundance: many
j_gene: TRBJ2-5
CDR3nt: TGTGCCAGCCTAGCAACGGACAGACAAGAGACCCAGTACTTC
CDR3aa: CASLATDRQETQYF

d_gene: NA
v_gene: TRBV20-1
abundance: few
j_gene: TRBJ2-3
CDR3nt: TGCAGTGCTCTTAGCCGGACCAGCACAGATACGCAGTATTTT
CDR3aa: CSALSRTSTDTQYF

d_gene: TRBD2
v_gene: TRBV14
abundance: NA
j_gene: TRBJ2-1
CDR3nt: TGTGCCAGCACCCGGACTAGCGGGGGCGGGCAGTTCTTC
CDR3aa: CASTRTSGGGQFF